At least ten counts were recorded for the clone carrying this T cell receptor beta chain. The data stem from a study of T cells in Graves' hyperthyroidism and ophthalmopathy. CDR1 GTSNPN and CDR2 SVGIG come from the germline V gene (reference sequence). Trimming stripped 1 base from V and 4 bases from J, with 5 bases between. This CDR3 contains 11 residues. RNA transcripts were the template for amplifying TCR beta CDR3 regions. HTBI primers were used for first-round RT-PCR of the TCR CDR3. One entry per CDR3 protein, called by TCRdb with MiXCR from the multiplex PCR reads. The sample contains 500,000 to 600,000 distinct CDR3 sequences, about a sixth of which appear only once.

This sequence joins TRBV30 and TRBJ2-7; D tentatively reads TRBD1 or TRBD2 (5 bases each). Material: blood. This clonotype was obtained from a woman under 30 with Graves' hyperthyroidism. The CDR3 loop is CAWSGGYEQYF. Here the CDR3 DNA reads TGTGCCTGGAGTGGGGGGTACGAGCAGTACTTC. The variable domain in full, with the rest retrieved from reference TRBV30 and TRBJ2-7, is SQTIHQWPATLVQPVGSPLSLECTVEGTSNPNLYWYRQAAGRGLQLLFYSVGIGQISSEVPQNLSASRPQDRQFILSSKKLLLSDSGFYLCAWSGGYEQYFGPGTRLTVT.